This T cell receptor beta chain was retrieved from a study of a mutant IDH1 vaccine in newly diagnosed glioma. A word on this clone: Its antigen is undetermined.

Sample time point: week 47, end of study. Topical imiquimod was applied with each vaccine dose, which held 300 ug of mutant IDH1 20-mer peptide. The CDR3 sequence is 13 residues long. Germline values: CDR1 LGHNA, CDR2 YNFKEQ. The V and J ends lost 0 bases and 14 bases respectively, with 14 bases between them. Method: immunoSEQ multiplex PCR; TCRdb's copy keeps in-frame clones and lacks some. The data contain 40,000 to 50,000 clones, approximately 80% of them seen just once; the ten biggest clones take up 15% to 20%. The receptor was derived from a man aged 18 to 35 with glioma. Some clones in this sample may be carry-over from other donors' samples. This chain connects TRBV4-2 to TRBJ2-1; unclear D gene. Specimen: PBMCs, collected from a glioma patient whose treatment included an IDH1 peptide vaccine. In nucleotides, the CDR3 is TGTGCCAGCAGCCAAGAGAGAATCTCCGAGGAGTTCTTC. Translating gives CASSQERISEEFF.